These 11 T cell receptor beta chains were sequenced from one sample in a study of blood T cells in healthy people across ages. Primed by a sample-barcoded 5' primer and a J-beta primer mix, a second PCR proceeded for roughly 7 to 11 cycles. TCRdb passed the 5' RACE reads through MiXCR, listing each CDR3 protein once. The data show around 940,000 distinct CDR3 sequences, with about 51% seen just once and about a fifth held by the top ten. The specimen sequenced was blood. Every receptor here comes from a woman aged 55 to 70 in good health.

The V gene is TRBV5-1, the J gene TRBJ1-2; 8 nucleotides agree with TRBD1. The junction had 7 bases not matched to a gene; V was cut back by 1 base and J by 8 bases. The germline CDR1 and CDR2 sequences are SGHRS and YFSETQ. The CDR3 totals 14 residues. The CDR3, as DNA: TGCGCCAGCAGCTTGAATGGACAGGGTTGGGGCTACACCTTC. It translates to CASSLNGQGWGYTF. Combining the CDR3 with reference TRBV5-1 and TRBJ1-2 gives the whole variable domain KAGVTQTPRYLIKTRGQQVTLSCSPISGHRSVSWYQQTPGQGLQFLFEYFSETQRNKGNFPGRFSGRQFSNSRSEMNVSTLELGDSALYLCASSLNGQGWGYTFGSGTRLTVV.

The chain couples TRBV6-1 to TRBJ1-2; D remains unclear. V was shortened by 3 bases and J by 5 bases, with 13 bases between the two germline ends. The CDR3 runs to 14 residues. From germline, CDR1 is MNHNS and CDR2 SASEGT. CDR3 nucleotide sequence: TGTGCCAGCAGTGACCCATTCTGGGTGTATGGCTACACCTTC. It yields the protein CASSDPFWVYGYTF.

The chain combines TRBV5-1 with TRBJ2-1, with D tentatively TRBD1 (5 bases). Per the germline V gene, CDR1 is SGHRS and CDR2 is YFSETQ. This CDR3 region has 14 residues. V was trimmed by 4 bases and J by 5 bases, leaving 13 bases between them. The CDR3 bases are TGCGCCAGCAGCAGGATGGGGCAAAACAATGAGCAGTTCTTC. Its translation: CASSRMGQNNEQFF.

Written as DNA, the CDR3 is TGTGCCACCAGCAGAGTAAGGGAAGGATACACTGAAGCTTTCTTT. The encoded protein is CATSRVREGYTEAFF. The rearrangement links TRBV15 to TRBJ1-1; D ambiguous. The germline gives CDR1 LNHNV, CDR2 YYDKDF (reference sequence). This CDR3 is built from 15 residues. Trimming stripped 1 base from V and 3 bases from J, with 12 bases between.

This clonotype turned up a few times. J is TRBJ2-3 and V is TRBV2; possible D gene TRBD1, 6 bases. V shed 6 bases and J shed 3 bases, with 13 bases lying between them. Germline assignment: CDR1 SNHLY and CDR2 FYNNEI. This CDR3 region has 14 residues. The CDR3 protein is CASSINQGTDTQYF. CDR3 in DNA: TGTGCCAGCAGCATTAATCAGGGGACAGATACGCAGTATTTT.

The chain employs TRBV7-2 and TRBJ2-5; D is uncertain. The CDR3 runs to 13 residues. V gave up 2 bases and J gave up 4 bases, with 8 bases separating them. Looked up from germline, CDR1 is SGHTA and CDR2 is FQGNSA. The CDR3 region is CASSLFERETQYF. In nucleotides, the CDR3 is TGTGCCAGCAGCTTATTTGAACGAGAGACCCAGTACTTC.

The J gene is TRBJ1-4, the V gene TRBV29-1; D is uncertain. The germline V gene encodes CDR1 SQVTM and CDR2 ANQGSEA. Trimming took off 4 bases at V and 8 bases at J, with 5 bases between the two ends. The CDR3 contains 10 residues. The CDR3 DNA reads as TGCAGCGTTGTTGCGGAAAAACTGTTTTTT. It yields the protein CSVVAEKLFF. Looking up the rest from reference TRBV29-1 and TRBJ1-4 gives the full variable domain: SAVISQKPSRDICQRGTSLTIQCQVDSQVTMMFWYRQQPGQSLTLIATANQGSEATYESGFVIDKFPISRPNLTFSTLTVSNMSPEDSSIYLCSVVAEKLFFGSGTQLSVL.

V gene TRBV11-2 combines with J gene TRBJ2-1; D remains unclear. This CDR3 is 15 amino acids long. Germline V gives CDR1 SGHAT, CDR2 FQNNGV. Deletions cut 4 bases from V and 4 bases from J, with 14 bases between. The CDR3 loop reads CASSSQEYYYNEQFF. The CDR3 nucleotides read TGTGCCAGCAGCTCCCAAGAATACTATTACAATGAGCAGTTCTTC. Using reference TRBV11-2 and TRBJ2-1 for the parts outside the CDR3, the full variable domain is EAGVAQSPRYKIIEKRQSVAFWCNPISGHATLYWYQQILGQGPKLLIQFQNNGVVDDSQLPKDRFSAERLKGVDSTLKIQPAKLEDSAVYLCASSSQEYYYNEQFFGPGTRLTVL.

The chain uses TRBV7-2 and TRBJ2-1; either TRBD1 or TRBD2 may fit D (6 bases each). This CDR3 comprises 14 residues. V gave up 3 bases and J gave up 6 bases, with 12 bases separating them. Germline CDR1 and CDR2: SGHTA and FQGNSA. The CDR3 loop reads CASSFGGPLNEQFF. The CDR3 DNA sequence: TGTGCCAGCAGCTTTGGGGGGCCCCTCAATGAGCAGTTCTTC.

The chain joins TRBV3-1 to TRBJ2-1; TRBD2 matches 8 bases. CDR3 length: 15 residues. V gave up 0 bases and J gave up 6 bases; unmatched junction bases: 4. Looked up from germline, CDR1 is LGHDT and CDR2 is YNNKEL (reference sequence). The CDR3 coding sequence is TGTGCCAGCAGCCAAGATCCCGGGAGGGCCAATGAGCAGTTCTTC. This sequence encodes CASSQDPGRANEQFF.

V and J are TRBV5-4 and TRBJ2-3; D gene unclear. Germline loops: CDR1 SGHNT, CDR2 YYREEE (reference sequence). V was clipped by 4 bases and J by 6 bases, with 9 bases between them. CDR3 length: 12 amino acids. The CDR3 loop is CASSTDWDTQYF. The CDR3 nucleotides are TGTGCCAGCAGCACCGATTGGGATACGCAGTATTTT.